The clone carrying this T cell receptor (beta chain) was seen a few times. PCR was performed using 60 Vbeta and 13 Jbeta primers. TCRdb keeps only in-frame clones here, not all; method: immunoSEQ multiplex PCR. Of some 200,000 clones listed, over 70% are singletons. These data come from a study of cytomegalovirus exposure and HLA in healthy donors. Study-wide background: About 85 million unique TCRs from HLA-typed donors were held in an early release of data.

V lost 5 bases, J lost 3 bases, and 13 bases lay in between. The CDR3 has 14 amino acids. Germline V CDR1 and CDR2: LNHDA, SQIVND (reference sequence). The J gene is TRBJ1-1, the V gene TRBV19, with D possibly being TRBD1 (5 bases). The receptor was derived from a woman aged 30 to 39 in good health and CMV-seronegative. The sample consisted of PBMCs. The CDR3 is CASSPGTLYTEAFF. CDR3 bases: TGTGCCAGTAGTCCAGGGACTCTCTACACTGAAGCTTTCTTT.